This T cell receptor (beta chain) derives from a study of blood T cell repertoires in COVID-19. Study context: Researchers got acute and convalescent COVID-19 samples from the United States, Italy and Spain. PBMCs, B-cell-depleted T cells, or T cells were the source of the cDNA or gDNA that made up the material.

In the study's own analysis: Nucleated cell counts were estimated from reference gene primer amplification. Only in-frame clones appear in the TCRdb table, and some are missing; sequencing was by immunoSEQ multiplex PCR. Clone size and the V and J calls come from that table; the DNA yielded D and trimming. Found here are roughly 130,000 clones, about 89% of them singletons; the top ten hold 3.6%. CDR3 size: 15 residues. Germline CDR1 and CDR2: SGHTA and FQGNSA. V shed 3 bases and J 0 bases; nucleotides not matched to a gene: 2. The chain has TRBV7-2 and TRBJ2-3; 8 bases map to TRBD2. What was sequenced was peripheral blood. This TCR was sampled from a woman aged 60-70 years with acute or convalescent COVID-19. The CDR3, as DNA: TGTGCCAGCAGCTTCCTAGCGGGTAGCACAGATACGCAGTATTTT. It encodes CASSFLAGSTDTQYF.